The rows below give T cell receptor beta chains drawn from one sample of a study of cytomegalovirus exposure and HLA in healthy donors. TCRdb keeps only in-frame clones here, not all; method: immunoSEQ multiplex PCR. The sample has more than 110,000 clones; around 77% are singletons. Sequenced sample: PBMCs. The receptors originated from a man aged 18 to 29 in good health and CMV-seronegative. Both conserved end residues are part of each CDR3. Each record gives: J gene, D gene, clone size, V gene, CDR3 protein, CDR3 DNA. The D gene is left open where the match is weak. The size field is filled for only some rows; it gives once, few, many or a size class.

j_gene: TRBJ1-2
d_gene: TRBD1
abundance: -
v_gene: TRBV10-3
CDR3aa: CAIRIQGNDGYTF
CDR3nt: TGTGCCATCAGAATACAGGGGAACGATGGCTACACCTTC

j_gene: TRBJ2-1
d_gene: TRBD2
abundance: -
v_gene: TRBV29-1
CDR3aa: CSVRQGLAQFSYNEQFF
CDR3nt: TGCAGCGTTCGACAGGGACTAGCTCAATTCTCCTACAATGAGCAGTTCTTC

j_gene: TRBJ1-2
d_gene: TRBD1
abundance: -
v_gene: TRBV9
CDR3aa: CASSAPGTGVSYGYTF
CDR3nt: TGTGCCAGCAGCGCCCCCGGGACAGGGGTTAGCTATGGCTACACCTTC

j_gene: TRBJ1-1
d_gene: -
abundance: few
v_gene: TRBV5-4
CDR3aa: CASSSTGSTEAFF
CDR3nt: TGTGCCAGCAGCTCTACAGGGTCCACTGAAGCTTTCTTT

j_gene: TRBJ2-1
d_gene: TRBD2
abundance: -
v_gene: TRBV5-1
CDR3aa: CASSWGGYNEQFF
CDR3nt: TGCGCCAGCAGTTGGGGGGGGTACAATGAGCAGTTCTTC

j_gene: TRBJ1-2
d_gene: -
abundance: -
v_gene: TRBV7-9
CDR3aa: CASSLRTEDGYTF
CDR3nt: TGTGCCAGCAGCTTAAGGACGGAGGATGGCTACACCTTC

j_gene: TRBJ2-7
d_gene: TRBD1
abundance: -
v_gene: TRBV4-2
CDR3aa: CASSPGTGGEQYF
CDR3nt: TGTGCCAGCAGTCCCGGGACAGGGGGCGAGCAGTACTTC

j_gene: TRBJ1-1
d_gene: TRBD1
abundance: -
v_gene: TRBV7-9
CDR3aa: CASSLPGQGLNTEAFF
CDR3nt: TGTGCCAGCAGCTTACCGGGACAGGGATTGAACACTGAAGCTTTCTTT

j_gene: TRBJ2-1
d_gene: TRBD2
abundance: -
v_gene: TRBV7-8
CDR3aa: CASSGRGAGEQFF
CDR3nt: TGTGCCAGCAGTGGGCGGGGGGCAGGGGAGCAGTTCTTC

j_gene: TRBJ1-2
d_gene: TRBD1
abundance: -
v_gene: TRBV7-2
CDR3aa: CASSLVPTGDVYGYTF
CDR3nt: TGTGCCAGCAGCTTAGTCCCGACAGGGGACGTCTATGGCTACACCTTC

j_gene: TRBJ2-6
d_gene: -
abundance: few
v_gene: TRBV11-1
CDR3aa: CASSLSDSGANVLTF
CDR3nt: TGTGCCAGCAGCTTATCAGACTCTGGGGCCAACGTCCTGACTTTC

j_gene: TRBJ2-1
d_gene: -
abundance: few
v_gene: TRBV12-5
CDR3aa: CASGLPPQGNEQFF
CDR3nt: TGTGCTAGTGGCCTACCCCCCCAGGGGAATGAGCAGTTCTTC

j_gene: TRBJ2-3
d_gene: -
abundance: -
v_gene: TRBV18
CDR3aa: CASSPWTASTDTQYF
CDR3nt: TGTGCCAGCTCACCGTGGACAGCTAGCACAGATACGCAGTATTTT

j_gene: TRBJ1-2
d_gene: TRBD1
abundance: -
v_gene: TRBV9
CDR3aa: CASSSQGAGDGYTF
CDR3nt: TGTGCCAGCAGCTCCCAGGGGGCTGGTGATGGCTACACCTTC

j_gene: TRBJ1-1
d_gene: -
abundance: -
v_gene: TRBV5-5
CDR3aa: CASSLARGGTEAFF
CDR3nt: TGTGCCAGCAGCTTGGCAAGGGGGGGCACTGAAGCTTTCTTT

j_gene: TRBJ2-1
d_gene: TRBD2
abundance: once
v_gene: TRBV9
CDR3aa: CASSAPSGGAHEQFF
CDR3nt: TGTGCCAGCAGCGCCCCTAGCGGGGGGGCCCATGAGCAGTTCTTC

j_gene: TRBJ2-3
d_gene: TRBD2
abundance: -
v_gene: TRBV5-4
CDR3aa: CASSAGLAGATDTQYF
CDR3nt: TGTGCCAGCAGCGCCGGACTAGCGGGGGCCACAGATACGCAGTATTTT

j_gene: TRBJ1-1
d_gene: TRBD1
abundance: -
v_gene: TRBV5-1
CDR3aa: CASSFDRAGNTEAFF
CDR3nt: TGCGCCAGCAGCTTTGACAGGGCAGGGAACACTGAAGCTTTCTTT

j_gene: TRBJ2-1
d_gene: -
abundance: -
v_gene: TRBV19
CDR3aa: CASSIDRGGQFF
CDR3nt: TGTGCCAGTAGTATAGATCGAGGAGGGCAGTTCTTC

j_gene: TRBJ1-1
d_gene: -
abundance: -
v_gene: TRBV6-5
CDR3aa: CASSYFVGGAAEAFF
CDR3nt: TGTGCCAGCAGTTACTTTGTTGGGGGGGCAGCTGAAGCTTTCTTT

j_gene: TRBJ1-1
d_gene: TRBD1
abundance: once
v_gene: TRBV19
CDR3aa: CASSTTATGFTEAFF
CDR3nt: TGTGCCAGTAGTACAACCGCGACAGGGTTCACTGAAGCTTTCTTT

j_gene: TRBJ1-5
d_gene: -
abundance: -
v_gene: TRBV7-3
CDR3aa: CSSSLGTGSDNQPQHF
CDR3nt: TGTTCCAGCAGCTTGGGAACAGGGAGCGACAATCAGCCCCAGCATTTT

j_gene: TRBJ1-1
d_gene: -
abundance: -
v_gene: TRBV13
CDR3aa: CASSFPTGGAFF
CDR3nt: TGTGCCAGCAGCTTCCCCACAGGCGGAGCTTTCTTT

j_gene: TRBJ2-7
d_gene: -
abundance: -
v_gene: TRBV7-9
CDR3aa: CASSRHRVGSYEQYF
CDR3nt: TGTGCCAGCAGCCGACACAGGGTTGGGTCTTACGAGCAGTACTTC

j_gene: TRBJ2-7
d_gene: TRBD1
abundance: -
v_gene: TRBV27
CDR3aa: CASSLSPGGYEQYF
CDR3nt: TGTGCCAGCAGTTTATCCCCAGGGGGCTACGAGCAGTACTTC

j_gene: TRBJ2-1
d_gene: -
abundance: -
v_gene: TRBV27
CDR3aa: CASSPVRQGHYNEQFF
CDR3nt: TGTGCCAGCAGTCCGGTACGTCAGGGCCACTACAATGAGCAGTTCTTC

j_gene: TRBJ1-1
d_gene: -
abundance: -
v_gene: TRBV2
CDR3aa: CASQPKQGGSTEAFF
CDR3nt: TGTGCCAGCCAACCTAAACAGGGTGGGAGCACTGAAGCTTTCTTT

j_gene: TRBJ2-7
d_gene: -
abundance: -
v_gene: TRBV19
CDR3aa: CASSMGGGSYEQYF
CDR3nt: TGTGCCAGTAGTATGGGAGGCGGATCCTACGAGCAGTACTTC

j_gene: TRBJ2-2
d_gene: -
abundance: -
v_gene: TRBV19
CDR3aa: CASLPQGEVGTGELFF
CDR3nt: TGTGCCAGCCTCCCCCAGGGGGAGGTGGGCACCGGGGAGCTGTTTTTT

j_gene: TRBJ2-3
d_gene: -
abundance: -
v_gene: TRBV18
CDR3aa: CASSDGISTDTQYF
CDR3nt: TGTGCCAGCTCCGACGGGATCAGCACAGATACGCAGTATTTT

j_gene: TRBJ1-2
d_gene: -
abundance: -
v_gene: TRBV7-9
CDR3aa: CASRYSGSKDYGYTF
CDR3nt: TGTGCCAGCAGGTACTCAGGGTCGAAGGACTATGGCTACACCTTC

j_gene: TRBJ2-5
d_gene: -
abundance: -
v_gene: TRBV7-8
CDR3aa: CASSPHRQSQETQYF
CDR3nt: TGTGCCAGCAGCCCTCACCGACAGAGCCAAGAGACCCAGTACTTC

j_gene: TRBJ1-6
d_gene: -
abundance: -
v_gene: TRBV7-2
CDR3aa: CASSRRGPDSPLHF
CDR3nt: TGTGCCAGCAGCCGCCGAGGGCCGGATTCACCCCTCCACTTT

j_gene: TRBJ1-4
d_gene: -
abundance: -
v_gene: TRBV7-3
CDR3aa: CASTNRVWEKLFF
CDR3nt: TGTGCCAGCACCAACAGGGTGTGGGAAAAACTGTTTTTT

j_gene: TRBJ1-1
d_gene: -
abundance: few
v_gene: TRBV6-5
CDR3aa: CASSWGRGFEAFF
CDR3nt: TGTGCCAGCAGTTGGGGCAGGGGCTTTGAAGCTTTCTTT

j_gene: TRBJ2-7
d_gene: -
abundance: -
v_gene: TRBV4-3
CDR3aa: CASSQGPTYEQYF
CDR3nt: TGCGCCAGCAGCCAAGGTCCCACCTACGAGCAGTACTTC

j_gene: TRBJ2-7
d_gene: TRBD1
abundance: once
v_gene: TRBV14
CDR3aa: CASSQRTGSYEQYF
CDR3nt: TGTGCCAGCAGCCAACGGACAGGGTCCTACGAGCAGTACTTC

j_gene: TRBJ2-1
d_gene: -
abundance: -
v_gene: TRBV27
CDR3aa: CASSLGERRNNEQFF
CDR3nt: TGTGCCAGCAGTTTAGGGGAGAGGCGTAACAATGAGCAGTTCTTC

j_gene: TRBJ1-2
d_gene: -
abundance: -
v_gene: TRBV2
CDR3aa: CASSDSGGAGYTF
CDR3nt: TGTGCCAGCAGTGATTCCGGGGGTGCTGGCTACACCTTC

j_gene: TRBJ2-7
d_gene: TRBD1
abundance: -
v_gene: TRBV6-1
CDR3aa: CASSEGTGGPSSYEQYF
CDR3nt: TGTGCCAGCAGTGAAGGGACAGGGGGCCCAAGCTCCTACGAGCAGTACTTC

j_gene: TRBJ1-1
d_gene: -
abundance: -
v_gene: TRBV27
CDR3aa: CASSRGGTTEAFF
CDR3nt: TGTGCCAGCAGTCGGGGGGGGACCACTGAAGCTTTCTTT

j_gene: TRBJ2-5
d_gene: -
abundance: -
v_gene: TRBV7-9
CDR3aa: CASSLGYRETQYF
CDR3nt: TGTGCCAGCAGCTTAGGTTACAGGGAGACCCAGTACTTC

j_gene: TRBJ1-1
d_gene: TRBD1
abundance: -
v_gene: TRBV18
CDR3aa: CASSPQGQSNTEAFF
CDR3nt: TGTGCCAGCTCACCACAGGGACAGTCGAACACTGAAGCTTTCTTT

j_gene: TRBJ2-4
d_gene: TRBD1
abundance: -
v_gene: TRBV27
CDR3aa: CASSPRTGGGNIQYF
CDR3nt: TGTGCCAGCAGTCCACGGACAGGGGGCGGGAACATTCAGTACTTC

j_gene: TRBJ1-2
d_gene: -
abundance: -
v_gene: TRBV28
CDR3aa: CASSQGGRERHGYTF
CDR3nt: TGTGCCAGCAGTCAAGGAGGAAGGGAGAGGCATGGCTACACCTTC

j_gene: TRBJ2-7
d_gene: -
abundance: few
v_gene: TRBV4-3
CDR3aa: CASSQVRAAEQYF
CDR3nt: TGCGCCAGCAGCCAAGTCAGGGCGGCCGAGCAGTACTTC

j_gene: TRBJ2-7
d_gene: TRBD1
abundance: -
v_gene: TRBV5-1
CDR3aa: CASSPGTGVYEQYF
CDR3nt: TGCGCCAGCAGCCCCGGGACAGGAGTCTACGAGCAGTACTTC

j_gene: TRBJ1-6
d_gene: -
abundance: -
v_gene: TRBV4-1
CDR3aa: CASSQGRAGASPLHF
CDR3nt: TGCGCCAGCAGCCAAGGAAGGGCAGGGGCCTCACCCCTCCACTTT

j_gene: TRBJ1-2
d_gene: -
abundance: -
v_gene: TRBV6-5
CDR3aa: CASRSLYEGSYTF
CDR3nt: TGTGCCAGCAGATCTCTTTACGAGGGATCCTACACCTTC

j_gene: TRBJ2-7
d_gene: TRBD2
abundance: once
v_gene: TRBV6-1
CDR3aa: CASILSGGAYEQYF
CDR3nt: TGTGCCAGCATTCTTAGCGGGGGGGCCTACGAGCAGTACTTC

j_gene: TRBJ2-1
d_gene: TRBD1
abundance: -
v_gene: TRBV5-1
CDR3aa: CASSLEGQGARGEQFF
CDR3nt: TGCGCCAGCAGCTTGGAAGGACAGGGGGCACGGGGGGAGCAGTTCTTC

j_gene: TRBJ1-1
d_gene: TRBD1
abundance: -
v_gene: TRBV5-1
CDR3aa: CASSREGGTGHFF
CDR3nt: TGTGCCAGCAGCCGGGAAGGGGGGACAGGGCACTTCTTT

j_gene: TRBJ1-6
d_gene: -
abundance: -
v_gene: TRBV30
CDR3aa: CAWSGDRGSYNSPLHF
CDR3nt: TGTGCCTGGAGTGGGGATAGGGGCTCCTATAATTCACCCCTCCACTTT

j_gene: TRBJ2-5
d_gene: -
abundance: -
v_gene: TRBV15
CDR3aa: CATGGKTLRGETQYF
CDR3nt: TGTGCCACCGGTGGGAAGACCCTTCGGGGGGAGACCCAGTACTTC